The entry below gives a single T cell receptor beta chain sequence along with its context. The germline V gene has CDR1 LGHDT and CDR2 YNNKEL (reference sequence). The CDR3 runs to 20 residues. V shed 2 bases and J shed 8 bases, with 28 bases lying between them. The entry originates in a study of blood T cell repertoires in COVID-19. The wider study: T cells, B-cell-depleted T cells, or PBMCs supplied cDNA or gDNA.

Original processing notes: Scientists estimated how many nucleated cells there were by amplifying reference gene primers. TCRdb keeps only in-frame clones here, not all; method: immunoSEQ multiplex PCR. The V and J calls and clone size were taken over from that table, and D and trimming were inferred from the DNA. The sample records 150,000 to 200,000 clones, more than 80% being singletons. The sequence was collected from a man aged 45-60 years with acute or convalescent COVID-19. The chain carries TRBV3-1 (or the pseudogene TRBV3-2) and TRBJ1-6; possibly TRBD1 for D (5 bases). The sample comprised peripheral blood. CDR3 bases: TGTGCCAGCAGCCAATATCCTCAAACGGACACCTCTTCGAATGATTCACCCCTCCACTTT. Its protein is CASSQYPQTDTSSNDSPLHF.